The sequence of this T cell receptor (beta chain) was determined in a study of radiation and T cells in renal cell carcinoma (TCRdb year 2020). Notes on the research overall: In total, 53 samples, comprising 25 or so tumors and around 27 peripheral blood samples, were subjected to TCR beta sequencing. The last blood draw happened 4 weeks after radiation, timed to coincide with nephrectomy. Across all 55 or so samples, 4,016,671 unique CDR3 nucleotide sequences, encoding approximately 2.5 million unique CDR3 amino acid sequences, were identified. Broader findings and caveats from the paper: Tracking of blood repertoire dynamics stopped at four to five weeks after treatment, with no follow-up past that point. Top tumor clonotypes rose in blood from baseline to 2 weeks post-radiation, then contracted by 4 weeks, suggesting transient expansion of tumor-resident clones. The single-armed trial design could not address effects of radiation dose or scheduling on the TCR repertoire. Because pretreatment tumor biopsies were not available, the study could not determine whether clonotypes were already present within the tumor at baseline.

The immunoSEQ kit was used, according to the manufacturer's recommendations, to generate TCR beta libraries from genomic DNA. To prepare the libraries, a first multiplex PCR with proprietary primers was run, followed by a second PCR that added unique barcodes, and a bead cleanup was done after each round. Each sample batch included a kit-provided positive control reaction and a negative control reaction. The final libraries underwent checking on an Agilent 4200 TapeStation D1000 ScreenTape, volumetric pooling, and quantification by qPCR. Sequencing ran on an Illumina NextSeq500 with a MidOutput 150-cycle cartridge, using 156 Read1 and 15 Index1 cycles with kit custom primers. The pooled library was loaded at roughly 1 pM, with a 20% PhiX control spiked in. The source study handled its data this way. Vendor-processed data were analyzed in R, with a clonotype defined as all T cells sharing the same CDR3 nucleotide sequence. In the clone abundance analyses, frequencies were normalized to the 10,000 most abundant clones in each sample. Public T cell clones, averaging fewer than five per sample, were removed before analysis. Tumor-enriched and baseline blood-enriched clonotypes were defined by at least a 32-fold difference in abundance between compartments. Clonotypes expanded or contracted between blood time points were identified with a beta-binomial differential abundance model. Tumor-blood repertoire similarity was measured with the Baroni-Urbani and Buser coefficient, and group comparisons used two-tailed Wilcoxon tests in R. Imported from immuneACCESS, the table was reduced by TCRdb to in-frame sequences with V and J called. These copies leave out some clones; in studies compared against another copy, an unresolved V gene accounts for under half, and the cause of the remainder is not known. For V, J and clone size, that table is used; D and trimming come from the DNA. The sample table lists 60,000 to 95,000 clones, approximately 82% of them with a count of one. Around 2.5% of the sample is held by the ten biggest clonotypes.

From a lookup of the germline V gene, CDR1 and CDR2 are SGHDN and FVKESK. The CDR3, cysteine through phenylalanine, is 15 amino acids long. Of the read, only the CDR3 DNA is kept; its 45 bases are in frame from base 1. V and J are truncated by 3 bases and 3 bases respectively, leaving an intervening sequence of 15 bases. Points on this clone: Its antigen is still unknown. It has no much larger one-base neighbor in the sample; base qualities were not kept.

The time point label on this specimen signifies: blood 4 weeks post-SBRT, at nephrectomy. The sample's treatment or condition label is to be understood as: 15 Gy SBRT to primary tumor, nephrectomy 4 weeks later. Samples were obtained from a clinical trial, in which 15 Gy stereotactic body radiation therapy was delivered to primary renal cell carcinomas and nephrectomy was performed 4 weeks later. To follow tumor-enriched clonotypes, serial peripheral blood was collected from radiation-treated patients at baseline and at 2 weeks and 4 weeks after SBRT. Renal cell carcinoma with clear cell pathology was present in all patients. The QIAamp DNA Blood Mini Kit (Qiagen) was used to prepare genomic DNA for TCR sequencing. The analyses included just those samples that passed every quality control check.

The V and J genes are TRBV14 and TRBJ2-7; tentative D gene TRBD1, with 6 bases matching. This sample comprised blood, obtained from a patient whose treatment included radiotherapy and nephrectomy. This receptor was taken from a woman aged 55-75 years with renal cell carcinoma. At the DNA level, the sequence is TGTGCCAGCAGCCAGTTACCAGGGGTCGACTACGAGCAGTACTTC. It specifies CASSQLPGVDYEQYF. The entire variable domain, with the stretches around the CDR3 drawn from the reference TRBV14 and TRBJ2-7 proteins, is EAGVTQFPSHSVIEKGQTVTLRCDPISGHDNLYWYRRVMGKEIKFLLHFVKESKQDESGMPNNRFLAERTGGTYSTLKVQPAELEDSGVYFCASSQLPGVDYEQYFGPGTRLTVT.